These 25 T cell receptor beta chains were all obtained from the same sample, sequenced in a study of blood T cell repertoires in COVID-19. TCRdb's table, derived via immunoSEQ multiplex PCR, lists solely in-frame clones and lacks some. The sample includes roughly 420,000 clones, roughly 90% of them seen just once. Sequenced input: PBMCs or T cells enriched from blood (not recorded which). The source of these receptors is a woman aged 25 to 39 with acute COVID-19.

This clone was detected only once. The chain couples TRBV5-1 to TRBJ2-2; D gene ambiguous. The CDR3 consists of 15 residues. With 1 base removed from V and 1 base from J, the gap between germline ends came to 8 bases. In germline, CDR1 is SGHRS, CDR2 YFSETQ. CDR3 in DNA: TGCGCCAGCAGCTTGCGGTATGGGAACACCGGGGAGCTGTTTTTT. It translates to CASSLRYGNTGELFF.

J is TRBJ2-1 and V is TRBV10-1; 8 positions match TRBD1. The V gene's germline CDR1 is WNHNN and CDR2 SYGVQD (reference sequence). J was trimmed by 8 bases and V by 4 bases; bases with no gene match: 10. The CDR3 runs to 15 residues. Written as DNA, the CDR3 is TGCGCCAGCAGTGTTGGGGCAGGGGGCCGGGATGAGCAGTTCTTC. This encodes CASSVGAGGRDEQFF.

The chain links TRBV5-1 to TRBJ2-3, with D perhaps matching TRBD2 (5 bases). Between the trimmed V and J ends, which lost 0 bases and 4 bases, there was a span of 12 bases. From germline, CDR1 is SGHRS and CDR2 YFSETQ. The CDR3 has 15 amino acids. Here the CDR3 reads CASSLEPSRADTQYF. In DNA form, the CDR3 reads TGCGCCAGCAGCTTGGAACCTTCGAGGGCAGATACGCAGTATTTT.

The chain combines TRBV7-6 with TRBJ1-1; maybe TRBD1 (5 bases). V shed 5 bases and J shed 5 bases, with 15 bases lying between them. This CDR3 has 14 amino acids. Looked up from germline, CDR1 is SGHVS and CDR2 is FNYEAQ. CDR3 amino acids: CASSLIGGSTEAFF. For the CDR3, the DNA is TGTGCCAGCAGCCTAATCGGGGGGTCGACTGAAGCTTTCTTT.

V and J are TRBV9 and TRBJ2-1; maybe TRBD2 (5 bases). This CDR3 spans 16 amino acids. CDR1 is SGDLS and CDR2 is YYNGEE in the germline V gene. Trimming removed 0 bases at V and 2 bases at J, with 12 bases between. CDR3 region: CASSVGASSTYNEQFF. CDR3 sequence (DNA): TGTGCCAGCAGCGTAGGGGCTAGCTCTACCTACAATGAGCAGTTCTTC.

The chain is built from TRBV2 and TRBJ1-1; possibly TRBD1 for D (5 bases). V was pared by 5 bases and J by 0 bases, with 13 bases between. The CDR3 consists of 15 residues. The germline gives CDR1 SNHLY, CDR2 FYNNEI. CDR3 sequence: CASSLQVSMNTEAFF. In DNA form, the CDR3 reads TGTGCCAGCAGTTTACAGGTCAGCATGAACACTGAAGCTTTCTTT.

The chain recombines TRBV2 with TRBJ1-1; 7 nucleotides agree with TRBD1. Germline CDR1 SNHLY, CDR2 FYNNEI. This CDR3 is built from 14 residues. Losses at the gene ends were 6 bases for V and 3 bases for J; bases not matched to a gene: 7. The CDR3 here is CASRKGAADTEAFF. The CDR3 nucleotides are TGTGCCAGCAGAAAGGGGGCGGCGGACACTGAAGCTTTCTTT.

This chain links TRBV3-1 (or the pseudogene TRBV3-2) with TRBJ1-6; 7 bases map to TRBD1. Germline V gene lookup returns CDR1 LGHDT and CDR2 YNNKEL (reference sequence). The CDR3 consists of 19 residues. The V and J ends lost 4 bases and 0 bases, in that order; junction bases with no gene match: 12. CDR3 loop: CASSRQYYRGSSYNSPLHF. In nucleotides, the CDR3 is TGTGCCAGCAGCCGCCAATATTACAGGGGAAGCTCCTATAATTCACCCCTCCACTTT.

The genes are TRBV6-1 and TRBJ1-2; weak D call: TRBD1 (6 bases). Germline V gene lookup returns CDR1 MNHNS and CDR2 SASEGT. The CDR3 is made up of 14 amino acids. V was trimmed by 3 bases and J by 3 bases, leaving 11 bases between them. CDR3 sequence (DNA): TGTGCCAGCAGTGATGACAGGATGGACTATGGCTACACCTTC. This sequence encodes CASSDDRMDYGYTF.

V gene TRBV18 combines with J gene TRBJ2-2, with 7 bases identical to TRBD2. From germline, CDR1 is KGHSH and CDR2 LQKENI. The CDR3 extends over 15 amino acids. Trimming at V came to 2 bases and at J to 0 bases, leaving 0 bases not matched to a gene. The CDR3 DNA follows: TGTGCCAGCTCACCAGCGGGAGCGAACACCGGGGAGCTGTTTTTT. This sequence encodes CASSPAGANTGELFF.

The V call is TRBV29-1, the J call TRBJ2-2, with D unresolved. CDR3 length equals 12 residues. V was cut by 5 bases and J by 1 base, with 5 bases left in between. Germline V CDR1 and CDR2: SQVTM, ANQGSEA. The CDR3 reads CSVRQNTGELFF. CDR3 sequence (DNA): TGCAGCGTTCGACAGAACACCGGGGAGCTGTTTTTT.

This chain uses TRBV9 with TRBJ1-2; D is possibly TRBD1 (6 bases). The CDR3 length is 13 residues. CDR1 is SGDLS and CDR2 is YYNGEE in the germline V gene. Trimming stripped 5 bases from V and 2 bases from J, with 10 bases between. The CDR3 nucleotides are TGTGCCAGCAGTACCGGACAGAACTATGGCTACACCTTC. Protein sequence: CASSTGQNYGYTF.

CDR3: CASSLTGDNFYGYTF. The CDR3 DNA reads as TGCGCCAGCAGCCTAACAGGGGACAACTTCTATGGCTACACCTTC. V and J are TRBV5-1 and TRBJ1-2; 7 bases map to TRBD1. CDR1 and CDR2 (germline): SGHRS, YFSETQ. Trimming cost V 4 bases and J 4 bases; bases outside gene matches: 10. This CDR3 contains 15 residues.

Notes on this clone: This specimen includes other DNA sequences encoding the same CDR3. The V gene is TRBV5-1, the J gene TRBJ2-5; D is ambiguous. The CDR3 contains 13 residues. The germline gives CDR1 SGHRS, CDR2 YFSETQ. The germline V and J ends were trimmed by 1 base and 3 bases, with 7 bases remaining between them. The CDR3 sequence: CASSLTPKETQYF. CDR3 sequence (DNA): TGCGCCAGCAGCTTGACTCCGAAAGAGACCCAGTACTTC.

The chain employs TRBV30 and TRBJ2-2, with 8 bases aligning to TRBD2. Germline loops: CDR1 GTSNPN, CDR2 SVGIG (reference sequence). Trimming cost V 0 bases and J 4 bases; bases outside gene matches: 4. The length of the CDR3 is 15 residues. The CDR3 sequence: CAWSVQRGSTGELFF. The CDR3 bases are TGTGCCTGGAGTGTACAGCGGGGGAGCACCGGGGAGCTGTTTTTT.

The J gene is TRBJ2-3, the V gene TRBV4-1; tentatively, D is TRBD1 (5 bases). The CDR3 covers 20 residues. V shed 0 bases and J shed 0 bases, with 22 bases lying between them. The germline V gene has CDR1 MGHRA and CDR2 YSYEKL. Written as DNA, the CDR3 is TGCGCCAGCAGCCAAGATCCCGCAGGGCCTCATCTCCCCAGCACAGATACGCAGTATTTT. Its translation is CASSQDPAGPHLPSTDTQYF.

CDR3 protein: CASSHRDRGLGSPLHF. The CDR3 region has the DNA TGTGCCAGCAGCCACCGGGACAGGGGGCTTGGATCACCCCTCCACTTT. The chain recombines TRBV7-8 with TRBJ1-6, with TRBD1 matching 12 bases. The CDR3 sequence is 16 residues long. V trimming: 5 bases; J trimming: 10 bases; junction bases outside the gene matches: 9. Germline loops: CDR1 SGHVS, CDR2 FQNEAQ.

CDR3 in amino acids: CASSIAGAYTEAFF. Written as DNA, the CDR3 is TGTGCCAGTAGTATTGCAGGGGCCTACACTGAAGCTTTCTTT. V and J are TRBV19 and TRBJ1-1; possibly TRBD1 for D (6 bases). Per the germline V gene, CDR1 is LNHDA and CDR2 is SQIVND (reference sequence). This CDR3 contains 14 residues. The germline V and J ends were trimmed by 3 bases and 3 bases, with 11 bases remaining between them.

The rearrangement uses TRBV24-1 and TRBJ1-2, with TRBD1 matching 7 bases. Germline CDR1 reads KGHDR; CDR2 reads SFDVKD. V lost 4 bases and J lost 4; bases outside the gene matches: 11. This CDR3 has 16 residues. CDR3 in DNA: TGTGCCACCAGTGAACTCGACAGGGCCGGGGGCTATGGCTACACCTTC. Its translation: CATSELDRAGGYGYTF.

This clone was seen more than once but under ten times. V and J are TRBV2 and TRBJ2-7, with 8 bases aligning to TRBD1. Germline CDR1 is SNHLY and CDR2 is FYNNEI. The V segment lost 6 bases and the J segment 2 bases; nucleotides outside the gene matches: 0. This CDR3 comprises 12 residues. The CDR3 here is CASRDRAYEQYF. CDR3 DNA: TGTGCCAGCAGGGACAGGGCCTACGAGCAGTACTTC. Full variable domain (missing parts from reference TRBV2 and TRBJ2-7): EPEVTQTPSHQVTQMGQEVILRCVPISNHLYFYWYRQILGQKVEFLVSFYNNEISEKSEIFDDQFSVERPDGSNFTLKIRSTKLEDSAMYFCASRDRAYEQYFGPGTRLTVT.

The chain has TRBV24-1 and TRBJ1-5, with a weak D call TRBD1 (6 bases). V lost 9 bases to trimming and J lost 2 bases, with 25 bases between them. The CDR3 loop spans 18 amino acids. Germline CDR1 is KGHDR and CDR2 is SFDVKD. CDR3 DNA: TGTGCCACCGGACCGACAGGTGTCGTCGCCGTGGGCAATCAGCCCCAGCATTTT. It translates to CATGPTGVVAVGNQPQHF.

J is TRBJ2-7 and V is TRBV6-6; tentative D call: TRBD1 (5 bases). Trimming took 5 bases from V and 4 from J, leaving 6 bases between them. Germline lookup yields CDR1 MNHNY and CDR2 SVGAGI (reference sequence). The CDR3 has 11 residues. Written as DNA, the CDR3 is TGTGCCAGCAGTAGACAGTACGAGCAGTACTTC. Translated: CASSRQYEQYF.

This clone was counted once. CDR3 DNA sequence: TGTGCCTGGAGTGTTGTCAAGCCCGGGGCTTTCTTT. It is translated as CAWSVVKPGAFF. The rearrangement links TRBV30 to TRBJ1-1; D is unresolved. The CDR3 extends over 12 amino acids. CDR1 is GTSNPN, CDR2 SVGIG, per germline (reference sequence). The V end was cut by 0 bases, the J end by 11 bases, with 13 bases between.

V and J are TRBV29-1 and TRBJ1-2, with D perhaps TRBD1 (6 bases). The CDR3 sequence is 13 residues long. V shed 7 bases and J shed 3 bases, with 15 bases lying between them. Germline V gene data show CDR1 as SQVTM and CDR2 as ANQGSEA. CDR3 DNA: TGCAGCGCCCAGCGGGGGGCGGACTATGGCTACACCTTC. Translated: CSAQRGADYGYTF.

The CDR3 bases are TGTGCCAGCAGCACCAGGGGGTTATCTAATGAAAAACTGTTTTTT. Translation gives CASSTRGLSNEKLFF. The rearrangement uses TRBV7-2 and TRBJ1-4; the match to TRBD1 covers 7 bases. V dropped 5 bases and J dropped 3; count of bases not matched to a gene: 6. Germline V gene lookup returns CDR1 SGHTA and CDR2 FQGNSA. This CDR3 spans 15 amino acids.